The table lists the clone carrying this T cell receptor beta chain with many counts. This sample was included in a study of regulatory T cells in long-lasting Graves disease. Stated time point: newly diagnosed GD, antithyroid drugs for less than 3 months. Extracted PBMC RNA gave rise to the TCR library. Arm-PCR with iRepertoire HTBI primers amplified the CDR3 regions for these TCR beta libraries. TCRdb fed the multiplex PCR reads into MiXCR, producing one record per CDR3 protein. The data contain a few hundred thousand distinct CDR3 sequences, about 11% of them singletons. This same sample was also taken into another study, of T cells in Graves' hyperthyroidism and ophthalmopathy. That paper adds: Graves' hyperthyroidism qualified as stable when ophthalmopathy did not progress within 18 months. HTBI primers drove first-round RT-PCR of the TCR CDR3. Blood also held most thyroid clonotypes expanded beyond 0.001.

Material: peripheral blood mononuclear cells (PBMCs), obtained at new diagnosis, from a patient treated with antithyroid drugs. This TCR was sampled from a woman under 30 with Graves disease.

The CDR3 coding sequence is TGTGCCAGCAGCCCGATGGGGGGGCCTGGGGACAATGAGCAGTTCTTC. This gives the protein CASSPMGGPGDNEQFF. The chain recombines TRBV12-3 or TRBV12-4 with TRBJ2-1, with D possibly TRBD2 on 7 matching bases. V shed 6 bases and J shed 5 bases, with 20 bases lying between them. The CDR3 extends over 16 amino acids.